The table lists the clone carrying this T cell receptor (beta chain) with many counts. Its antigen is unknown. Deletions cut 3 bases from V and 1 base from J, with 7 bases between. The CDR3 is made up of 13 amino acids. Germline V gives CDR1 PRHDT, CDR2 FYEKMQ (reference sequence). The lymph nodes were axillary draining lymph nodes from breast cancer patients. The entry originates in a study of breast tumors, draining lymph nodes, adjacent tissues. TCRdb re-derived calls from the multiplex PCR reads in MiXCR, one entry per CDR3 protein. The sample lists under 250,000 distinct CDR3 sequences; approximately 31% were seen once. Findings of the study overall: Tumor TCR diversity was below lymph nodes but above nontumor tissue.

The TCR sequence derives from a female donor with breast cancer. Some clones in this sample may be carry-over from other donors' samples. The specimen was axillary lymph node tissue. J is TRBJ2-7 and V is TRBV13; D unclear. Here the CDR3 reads CASSLGWSYEQYF. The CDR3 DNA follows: TGTGCCAGCAGCTTGGGCTGGTCCTACGAGCAGTACTTC.